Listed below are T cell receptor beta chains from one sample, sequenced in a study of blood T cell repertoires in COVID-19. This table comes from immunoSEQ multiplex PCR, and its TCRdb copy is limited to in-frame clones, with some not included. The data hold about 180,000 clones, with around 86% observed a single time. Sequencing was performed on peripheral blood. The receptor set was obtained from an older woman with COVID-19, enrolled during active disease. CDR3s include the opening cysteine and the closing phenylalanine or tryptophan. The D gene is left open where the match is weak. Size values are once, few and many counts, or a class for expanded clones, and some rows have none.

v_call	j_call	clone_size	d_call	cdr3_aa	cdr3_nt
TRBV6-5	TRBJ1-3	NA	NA	CASSSGQFSGNTIYF	TGTGCCAGCAGTTCTGGACAGTTCTCTGGAAACACCATATATTTT
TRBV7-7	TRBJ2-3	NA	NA	CASSLEPTDTQYF	TGTGCCAGCAGCTTAGAGCCTACAGATACGCAGTATTTT
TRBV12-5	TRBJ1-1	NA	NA	CASGLGRNTEAFF	TGTGCTAGTGGTTTGGGCAGGAACACTGAAGCTTTCTTT
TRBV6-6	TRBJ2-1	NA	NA	CASSLTLQQFF	TGTGCCAGCAGTCTAACACTACAGCAGTTCTTC
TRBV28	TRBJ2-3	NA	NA	CASSSPTRTADTQYF	TGTGCCAGCAGTTCGCCAACCCGGACTGCGGATACGCAGTATTTT
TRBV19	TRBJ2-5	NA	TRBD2	CASSILAGVQETQYF	TGTGCCAGTAGTATACTAGCGGGAGTCCAAGAGACCCAGTACTTC
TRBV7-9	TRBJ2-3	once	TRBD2	CASSLGAGVQRTDTQYF	TGTGCCAGCAGCTTAGGAGCGGGAGTCCAGCGCACAGATACGCAGTATTTT
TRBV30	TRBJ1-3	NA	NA	CAWTQGLGNTIYF	TGTGCCTGGACCCAGGGGCTAGGAAACACCATATATTTT
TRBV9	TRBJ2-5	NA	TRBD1	CASSGQGIVETQYF	TGTGCCAGCAGCGGACAGGGGATTGTAGAGACCCAGTACTTC
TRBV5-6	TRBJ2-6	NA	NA	CASSPAVGTRSGANVLTF	TGTGCCAGCAGCCCCGCCGTAGGGACACGCTCTGGGGCCAACGTCCTGACTTTC
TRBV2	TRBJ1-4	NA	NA	CASRPQGRDNEKLFF	TGTGCCAGCAGACCTCAAGGGAGGGATAATGAAAAACTGTTTTTT
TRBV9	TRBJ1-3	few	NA	CASSYYGNTIYF	TGTGCCAGCAGCTACTATGGAAACACCATATATTTT
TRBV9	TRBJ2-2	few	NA	CASSVGSGTTGAGELFF	TGTGCCAGCAGCGTAGGGTCGGGGACCACGGGGGCCGGGGAGCTGTTTTTT
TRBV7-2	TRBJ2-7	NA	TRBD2	CASSLSGTSAISYEQYF	TGTGCCAGCAGCTTAAGCGGGACTAGCGCTATCTCCTACGAGCAGTACTTC
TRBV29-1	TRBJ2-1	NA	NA	CSVPGWSSYNEQFF	TGCAGCGTCCCCGGATGGAGCTCCTACAATGAGCAGTTCTTC
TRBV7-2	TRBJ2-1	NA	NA	CASSPRTEAYNEQFF	TGTGCCAGCAGCCCCCGGACGGAGGCCTACAATGAGCAGTTCTTC
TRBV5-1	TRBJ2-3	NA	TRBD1	CASSLAGTGSTDTQYF	TGCGCCAGCAGCTTGGCCGGGACAGGGAGCACAGATACGCAGTATTTT
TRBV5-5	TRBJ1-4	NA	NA	CASSFQGDSNEKLFF	TGTGCCAGCAGTTTCCAGGGTGATTCTAATGAAAAACTGTTTTTT
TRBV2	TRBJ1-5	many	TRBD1	CASRWTGADQPQHF	TGTGCCAGCAGATGGACAGGGGCGGATCAGCCCCAGCATTTT
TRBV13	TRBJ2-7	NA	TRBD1	CASSFRTGPSSYEQYF	TGTGCCAGCAGCTTCCGGACAGGCCCGAGCTCCTACGAGCAGTACTTC
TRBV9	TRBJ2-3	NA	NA	CASSVALLSTDTQYF	TGTGCCAGCAGCGTAGCCCTTCTTAGCACAGATACGCAGTATTTT
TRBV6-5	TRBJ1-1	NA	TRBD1	CASSYGQGFRTEAFF	TGTGCCAGCAGTTACGGACAGGGGTTCAGAACTGAAGCTTTCTTT
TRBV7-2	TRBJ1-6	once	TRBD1	CASSIGQGVYSPLHF	TGTGCCAGCAGCATAGGACAGGGGGTATATTCACCCCTCCACTTT
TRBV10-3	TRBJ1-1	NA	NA	CAIRGQDSLNTEAFF	TGTGCCATCAGGGGTCAGGACAGCCTGAACACTGAAGCTTTCTTT
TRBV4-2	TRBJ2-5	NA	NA	CASSQTGETQYF	TGTGCCAGCAGCCAAACAGGGGAGACCCAGTACTTC
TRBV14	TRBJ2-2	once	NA	CASSSGGTGELFF	TGTGCCAGCAGCTCCGGGGGCACCGGGGAGCTGTTTTTT
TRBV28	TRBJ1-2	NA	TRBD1	CASSSTGTGPGYTF	TGTGCCAGCAGTTCCACCGGGACAGGGCCTGGCTACACCTTC
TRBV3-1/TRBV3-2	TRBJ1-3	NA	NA	CASSLRTVSGNTIYF	TGTGCCAGCAGCCTTCGGACAGTCTCTGGAAACACCATATATTTT
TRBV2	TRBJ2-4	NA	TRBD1	CASSRDSKNIQYF	TGTGCCAGCAGTCGGGACAGCAAAAACATTCAGTACTTC
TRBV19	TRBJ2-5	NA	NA	CASSPQGSPQETQYF	TGTGCCAGTAGCCCCCAGGGGTCCCCCCAAGAGACCCAGTACTTC
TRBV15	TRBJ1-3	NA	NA	CATSIDRGNTIYF	TGTGCCACCAGCATCGACAGGGGAAACACCATATATTTT
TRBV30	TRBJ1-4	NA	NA	CAWSLRGNEKLFF	TGTGCCTGGAGTCTTAGGGGTAATGAAAAACTGTTTTTT
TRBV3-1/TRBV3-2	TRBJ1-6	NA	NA	CASSLREPSPLHF	TGTGCCAGCAGCTTGCGAGAACCATCACCCCTCCACTTT
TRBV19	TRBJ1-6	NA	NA	CASSSMQDYNSPLHF	TGTGCCAGTAGCTCTATGCAGGACTACAATTCACCCCTCCACTTT
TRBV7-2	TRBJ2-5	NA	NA	CASSPPGGTQYF	TGTGCCAGCAGCCCCCCCGGAGGGACCCAGTACTTC
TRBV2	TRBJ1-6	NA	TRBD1	CASRGQINSPLHF	TGTGCCAGCAGGGGACAGATTAATTCACCCCTCCACTTT
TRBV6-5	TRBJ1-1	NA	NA	CASSPGRGTEAFF	TGTGCCAGCAGTCCCGGAAGGGGCACTGAAGCTTTCTTT
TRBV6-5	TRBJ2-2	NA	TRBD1	CASILDRGKTGELFF	TGTGCCAGCATTCTAGACAGGGGGAAGACCGGGGAGCTGTTTTTT
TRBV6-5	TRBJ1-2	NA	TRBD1	CASRSGTASYGYTF	TGTGCCAGCAGGTCCGGGACAGCCTCCTATGGCTACACCTTC
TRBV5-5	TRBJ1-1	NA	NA	CASSLGGINTEAFF	TGTGCCAGCAGCTTGGGAGGGATAAACACTGAAGCTTTCTTT
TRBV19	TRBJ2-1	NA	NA	CASSIGLVPYEQFF	TGTGCCAGTAGTATAGGACTAGTCCCCTATGAGCAGTTCTTC
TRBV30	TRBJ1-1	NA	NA	CAYARGKTEAFF	TGTGCCTACGCCCGGGGGAAGACTGAAGCTTTCTTT
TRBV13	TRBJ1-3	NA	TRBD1	CASSLEQGASTIYF	TGTGCCAGCAGCTTAGAACAGGGGGCGAGCACCATATATTTT
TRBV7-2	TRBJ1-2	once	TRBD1	CASSKGQGVYGYTF	TGTGCCAGCAGTAAGGGACAGGGGGTTTATGGCTACACCTTC
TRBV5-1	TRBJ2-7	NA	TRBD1	CASSGRDRGYEQYF	TGCGCCAGCAGCGGCCGGGACAGGGGCTACGAGCAGTACTTC
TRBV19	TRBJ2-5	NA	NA	CASSITGNPYQETQYF	TGTGCCAGTAGTATTACGGGGAATCCCTACCAAGAGACCCAGTACTTC
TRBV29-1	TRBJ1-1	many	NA	CSARRGNTEAFF	TGCAGTGCCCGGCGGGGGAACACTGAAGCTTTCTTT
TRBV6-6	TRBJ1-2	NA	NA	CASSTDSYGYTF	TGTGCCAGCAGCACTGACAGCTATGGCTACACCTTC
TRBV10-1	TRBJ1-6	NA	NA	CASSEGLWGAPLHF	TGCGCCAGCAGTGAAGGCCTCTGGGGAGCCCCCCTCCACTTT
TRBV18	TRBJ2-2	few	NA	CASSPLGDGELFF	TGTGCCAGCTCACCGTTAGGGGACGGGGAGCTGTTTTTT
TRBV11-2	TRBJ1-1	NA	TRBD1	CASSDRGNTEAFF	TGTGCCAGCAGTGACAGGGGAAACACTGAAGCTTTCTTT
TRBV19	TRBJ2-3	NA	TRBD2	CASSILRGGSTDTQYF	TGTGCCAGTAGTATTCTACGGGGAGGGAGCACAGATACGCAGTATTTT
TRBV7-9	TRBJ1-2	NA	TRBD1	CASSLQGAYGYTF	TGTGCCAGCAGCTTACAGGGGGCCTATGGCTACACCTTC
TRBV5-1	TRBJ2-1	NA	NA	CASSYGVDRANEQFF	TGCGCCAGCAGCTACGGGGTTGACCGGGCCAATGAGCAGTTCTTC
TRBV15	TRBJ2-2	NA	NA	CATSSPSENTGELFF	TGTGCCACCAGCAGCCCTAGCGAGAACACCGGGGAGCTGTTTTTT
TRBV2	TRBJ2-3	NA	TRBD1	CASRGQGSGDTQYF	TGTGCCAGCAGGGGACAGGGGAGTGGAGATACGCAGTATTTT
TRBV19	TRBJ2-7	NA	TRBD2	CASTETSGSTYEQYF	TGTGCCAGTACCGAGACTAGCGGGAGTACCTACGAGCAGTACTTC